This T cell receptor beta chain came from a study of somatic mutations in cytotoxic T cells in rheumatoid arthritis. Across the study: Flow sorting of some V beta antibody-stained T cells reached nearly 100% purity, with V beta1+ cells also TCRB-sequenced. Study conclusions and caveats: With advancing age, CD8+ clonality climbed in rheumatoid arthritis patients but did not rise in healthy controls.

The data were produced by immunoSEQ multiplex PCR, yet TCRdb's version contains in-frame clones alone and is incomplete. The sample consists of about 10,000 clones, 85% to 95% of them appearing once. V trimming: 0 bases; J trimming: 6 bases; junction bases outside the gene matches: 5. This CDR3 has 14 amino acids. The germline gives CDR1 SGHRS, CDR2 YFSETQ. As to this clone: Its antigen is unknown.

The receptor comes from a woman aged 18-29 years with rheumatoid arthritis. This chain connects TRBV5-1 to TRBJ2-7; 8 bases agree with TRBD2. The specimen was CD8+ T cells sorted from blood. The CDR3 reads CASSLEGLVREQYF. In DNA form, the CDR3 reads TGCGCCAGCAGCTTGGAGGGACTAGTCCGCGAGCAGTACTTC.